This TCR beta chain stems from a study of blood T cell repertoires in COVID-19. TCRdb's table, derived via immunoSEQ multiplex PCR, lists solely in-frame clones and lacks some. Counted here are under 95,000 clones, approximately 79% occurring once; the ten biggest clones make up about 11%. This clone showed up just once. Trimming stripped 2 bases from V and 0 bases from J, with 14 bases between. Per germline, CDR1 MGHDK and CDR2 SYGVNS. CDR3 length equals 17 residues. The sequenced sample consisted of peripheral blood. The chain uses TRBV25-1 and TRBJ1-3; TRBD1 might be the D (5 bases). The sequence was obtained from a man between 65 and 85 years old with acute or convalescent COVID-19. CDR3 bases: TGTGCCAGCAGTGAAGGGGGAGGCCGACTCTCTGGAAACACCATATATTTT. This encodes CASSEGGGRLSGNTIYF.